The 31 T cell receptor beta chains in this list originate from one sample, sequenced in a study of cytomegalovirus exposure and HLA in healthy donors (dated by TCRdb to the late 2010s). The receptor library was made with the immunoSEQ multiplex PCR assay. For the multiplex PCR, a mixture combining 60 forward primers for TCR Vbeta segments and 13 reverse primers for TCR Jbeta segments was used. In TCRdb, the immuneACCESS table is reduced to in-frame sequences with V and J assigned. These tables do not hold every clone; where another copy was compared, an unresolved V gene accounts for under half, and the others remain unexplained. A total of roughly 100,000 clones appear in this sample, over 70% of them only once. The top ten constitute approximately 4.3% of the sample. Sequencing was carried out using PBMCs. All receptors come from a man aged 50 or older in good health and CMV-seropositive.

This chain joins TRBV10-3 and TRBJ1-2; D may be TRBD1 (5 bases). V was trimmed by 4 bases and J by 8 bases, leaving 11 bases between them. This CDR3 has 12 amino acids. CDR1 and CDR2 from the germline V gene are ENHRY and SYGVKD. The CDR3 protein is CAISARGEGYTF. In DNA form, the CDR3 reads TGTGCCATCAGTGCACGGGGGGAAGGCTACACCTTC.

The chain employs TRBV27 and TRBJ1-5, with D possibly TRBD1 on 6 matching bases. This CDR3 has 15 residues. V gave up 3 bases and J gave up 2 bases, with 11 bases separating them. Germline V gene lookup returns CDR1 MNHEY and CDR2 SMNVEV (reference sequence). The CDR3 loop is CASSFGQTGNQPQHF. CDR3 nucleotide sequence: TGTGCCAGCAGTTTCGGACAGACGGGCAATCAGCCCCAGCATTTT.

The chain joins TRBV11-3 to TRBJ1-1, with 7 bases that match TRBD1. J lost 2 bases, V lost 4 bases, and 4 bases had no gene match. Per the germline V gene, CDR1 is SGHNT and CDR2 is YENEEA. The CDR3 is 14 residues long. The CDR3 loop reads CASSSGQTNTEAFF. The CDR3 DNA reads TGTGCCAGCAGCTCGGGACAGACCAACACTGAAGCTTTCTTT.

The chain is built from TRBV10-2 and TRBJ2-1; 9 bases align to TRBD2. The CDR3 has 15 residues. Germline V gene sequence: CDR1 WSHSY, CDR2 SAAADI. Trimming at V came to 2 bases and at J to 8 bases, leaving 7 bases not matched to a gene. The CDR3 is CASSEGGLARDEQFF. The CDR3 nucleotides are TGCGCCAGCAGTGAGGGGGGACTAGCCCGGGATGAGCAGTTCTTC.

This chain joins TRBV14 and TRBJ2-5; weak D call: TRBD2 (6 bases). This CDR3 has 15 residues. CDR1 is SGHDN and CDR2 is FVKESK in the germline V gene. V dropped 4 bases and J dropped 10 bases, with 22 bases sitting between them. Here the CDR3 DNA reads TGTGCCAGCAGCCCTTTCGGGGGAGCTAGAAAAGACCAGTACTTC. This sequence encodes CASSPFGGARKDQYF.

About this clone: No conserved phenylalanine or tryptophan is present at the end of the CDR3, so a read error is the likely explanation. This chain links TRBV5-1 with TRBJ2-6; a possible D gene is TRBD1 (5 bases). The CDR3 extends over 15 amino acids. The germline V and J ends were trimmed by 4 bases and 2 bases, with 10 bases remaining between them. Germline V lookup: CDR1 SGHRS, CDR2 YFSETQ. This chain's CDR3 is CASSPFRAGANVLTS. CDR3 DNA sequence: TGCGCCAGCAGCCCCTTCAGGGCTGGGGCCAACGTCCTGACTTCC.

This clone was counted only a few times. The rearrangement joins TRBV7-3 to TRBJ1-2; TRBD1 is a possible D gene (6 bases). V was trimmed by 6 bases and J by 0 bases, leaving 11 bases between them. The germline gives CDR1 SGHTA, CDR2 FQGTGA. The CDR3 is 14 residues long. As DNA, the CDR3 is TGTGCCAGCAGTACAGGGCCTTCTAACTATGGCTACACCTTC. Amino acid sequence: CASSTGPSNYGYTF.

Concerning this clone: At one end, the junction sequence differs from germline, possibly due to a read error. J is TRBJ2-2 and V is TRBV7-9; 9 bases match TRBD2. CDR3 size: 16 residues. Germline CDR1 SEHNR, CDR2 FQNEAQ (reference sequence). CDR3 nucleotides: TGTTCCAGCAGCTTGACTAGCGGTTCTAACACCGGGGAGCTGTTTTTT. Amino acid sequence: CSSSLTSGSNTGELFF.

V usage is TRBV29-1 and J usage is TRBJ1-3, with unresolved D. The germline V gene has CDR1 SQVTM and CDR2 ANQGSEA. The V and J ends lost 2 bases and 4 bases respectively, with 12 bases between them. There are 14 residues in the CDR3. The CDR3, as DNA: TGCAGCGTTGAAAAGGGAGTTTCAGGAAACACCATATATTTT. This codes for CSVEKGVSGNTIYF.

The chain carries TRBV19 and TRBJ1-5, with TRBD1 identical over 9 bases. This CDR3 is 17 amino acids long. J lost 0 bases, V lost 1 base, and 4 bases had no gene match. CDR1 and CDR2 from the germline V gene are LNHDA and SQIVND (reference sequence). CDR3: CASSIGGTGLSNQPQHF. CDR3 nucleotide sequence: TGTGCCAGTAGTATAGGGGGGACAGGGCTTAGCAATCAGCCCCAGCATTTT.

This clone showed up just a few times. This rearrangement joins TRBV5-4 to TRBJ2-4; D might be TRBD1 (6 bases). Germline V gives CDR1 SGHNT, CDR2 YYREEE (reference sequence). The CDR3 is 14 residues long. V lost 9 bases, J lost 7 bases, and 20 bases lay in between. CDR3 amino acids: CATEEQGRGNIQYF. CDR3 nucleotides: TGTGCCACAGAAGAACAGGGTCGAGGGAACATTCAGTACTTC. The whole variable domain, remainder taken from reference TRBV5-4 and TRBJ2-4, is ETGVTQSPTHLIKTRGQQVTLRCSSQSGHNTVSWYQQALGQGPQFIFQYYREEENGRGNFPPRFSGLQFPNYSSELNVNALELDDSALYLCATEEQGRGNIQYFGAGTRLSVL.

The chain uses TRBV27 and TRBJ2-7; D unclear. Germline V CDR1 and CDR2: MNHEY, SMNVEV (reference sequence). CDR3 length: 13 amino acids. Trimming cost V 4 bases and J 2 bases, with 9 bases left between them. The chain's CDR3 is CASSWAAPYEQYF. CDR3 bases: TGTGCCAGCAGTTGGGCAGCCCCCTACGAGCAGTACTTC.

The J gene is TRBJ1-3, the V gene TRBV5-1; D is possibly TRBD1 (6 bases). The V and J ends lost 3 bases and 2 bases respectively, with 12 bases between them. The CDR3 runs to 15 residues. CDR1 SGHRS and CDR2 YFSETQ come from the germline V gene. The CDR3 loop is CASSSTGNPGNTIYF. Written as DNA, the CDR3 is TGCGCCAGCAGCTCCACAGGGAACCCTGGAAACACCATATATTTT.

The chain uses TRBV28 and TRBJ2-3, with 8 bases lining up with TRBD1. Germline V lookup: CDR1 MDHEN, CDR2 SYDVKM. There are 15 residues in the CDR3. With V trimmed by 5 bases and J by 1 base, 5 bases remained unmatched. The CDR3 sequence: CASSDDRGGTDTQYF. Written as DNA, the CDR3 is TGTGCCAGCAGTGACGACAGGGGTGGCACAGATACGCAGTATTTT.

This clone was found once. Other DNA sequences of this sample code for an identical CDR3. The V gene is TRBV5-1, the J gene TRBJ2-5; 7 bases map to TRBD1. Germline V gene data show CDR1 as SGHRS and CDR2 as YFSETQ. V lost 2 bases and J lost 0; bases outside the gene matches: 1. The CDR3 totals 14 residues. The CDR3 sequence is CASSLGQDQETQYF. The CDR3 DNA sequence: TGCGCCAGCAGCTTAGGACAGGACCAAGAGACCCAGTACTTC.

This rearrangement joins TRBV13 to TRBJ2-3, with D possibly TRBD1 on 6 matching bases. With 5 bases removed from V and 4 bases from J, the gap between germline ends came to 13 bases. The CDR3 consists of 14 residues. Germline loops: CDR1 PRHDT, CDR2 FYEKMQ (reference sequence). In DNA form, the CDR3 reads TGTGCCAGCAGCCCCACGGCAGGGGCAGATACGCAGTATTTT. This gives the protein CASSPTAGADTQYF.

The CDR3 sequence is CASSFLRISSYEQYF. The CDR3, as DNA: TGTGCCAGCAGCTTCCTCAGGATCTCATCCTACGAGCAGTACTTC. The V call is TRBV11-2, the J call TRBJ2-7; D is undetermined. CDR3 length equals 15 residues. V gave up 3 bases and J gave up 1 base, with 13 bases separating them. Germline assignment: CDR1 SGHAT and CDR2 FQNNGV.

The chain joins TRBV21-1 to TRBJ2-7; TRBD1 is taken as the D call from the table, unchecked against the DNA. TRBV21-1 is noted as a pseudogene. The CDR3 contains 16 residues. CDR3 DNA: TGTGCCAGCAGCAAATTCCAGGACAGGGAGACCTACGAGCAGTACTTC. Its translation is CASSKFQDRETYEQYF.

This clone was found a few times. The J gene is TRBJ2-5, the V gene TRBV5-1; 7 positions agree with TRBD1. Germline CDR1 and CDR2: SGHRS and YFSETQ. Trimming cost V 2 bases and J 2 bases; bases outside gene matches: 6. The CDR3 is made up of 15 amino acids. CDR3 region: CASSFGTAGQETQYF. CDR3 DNA: TGCGCCAGCAGCTTCGGGACAGCAGGGCAAGAGACCCAGTACTTC.

The table lists this clone with a count of one. The chain links TRBV9 to TRBJ2-3, with TRBD2 matching 8 bases. This CDR3 is 17 amino acids long. Looked up from germline, CDR1 is SGDLS and CDR2 is YYNGEE. The V and J ends lost 0 bases and 2 bases, in that order; junction bases with no gene match: 8. As DNA, the CDR3 is TGTGCCAGCAGCGTAGCAGGACTAGCCCCTAACACAGATACGCAGTATTTT. This gives the protein CASSVAGLAPNTDTQYF.

The chain uses TRBV10-3 and TRBJ1-4; D possibly corresponds to TRBD1 (5 bases). Germline loops: CDR1 ENHRY, CDR2 SYGVKD. Trimming removed 8 bases from V and 7 bases from J, with 20 bases in between. The CDR3 is 15 residues long. The CDR3 region has the DNA TGTGCCATCCTTCCTGGACACGAAGGCGGTGAAAAACTGTTTTTT. As protein: CAILPGHEGGEKLFF.

The chain uses TRBV27 and TRBJ2-2; weak D call: TRBD1 (5 bases). The ends were cut back, 3 bases at V and 4 bases at J, with 6 bases in the middle. The CDR3 length is 13 residues. Germline values: CDR1 MNHEY, CDR2 SMNVEV (reference sequence). CDR3 protein: CASSLGLTGELFF. The CDR3 nucleotides are TGTGCCAGCAGTTTGGGGCTCACCGGGGAGCTGTTTTTT.

This chain uses TRBV5-6 with TRBJ2-5; D possibly corresponds to TRBD1 (6 bases). V lost 4 bases and J lost 5, with 12 bases in between. This CDR3 region has 13 residues. Germline lookup yields CDR1 SGHDT and CDR2 YYEEEE. The CDR3 region is CASSPTGGETQYF. The CDR3 nucleotides are TGTGCCAGCAGCCCGACAGGTGGGGAGACCCAGTACTTC.

The chain couples TRBV5-1 to TRBJ2-2, with TRBD2 matching 8 bases. This CDR3 contains 15 residues. V lost 5 bases and J lost 6; bases outside the gene matches: 9. In germline, CDR1 is SGHRS, CDR2 YFSETQ. CDR3 residues: CASRQTSGLAGELFF. DNA of the CDR3: TGCGCCAGCAGACAAACATCGGGACTAGCCGGGGAGCTGTTTTTT.

The J gene is TRBJ2-5, the V gene TRBV5-1; 8 nucleotides line up with TRBD1. The CDR3 runs 18 residues. V gave up 1 base and J gave up 5 bases; unmatched junction bases: 16. Per the germline V gene, CDR1 is SGHRS and CDR2 is YFSETQ. The DNA for the CDR3 is TGCGCCAGCAGCTTGCCGCCCCCCAGGACAGGGTCGGAGGAGACCCAGTACTTC. Translation gives CASSLPPPRTGSEETQYF. Supplemented by reference TRBV5-1 and TRBJ2-5, the full variable domain reads KAGVTQTPRYLIKTRGQQVTLSCSPISGHRSVSWYQQTPGQGLQFLFEYFSETQRNKGNFPGRFSGRQFSNSRSEMNVSTLELGDSALYLCASSLPPPRTGSEETQYFGPGTRLLVL.

The gene calls are TRBV2 and TRBJ1-1, with D perhaps TRBD1 (5 bases). Germline loops: CDR1 SNHLY, CDR2 FYNNEI. Trimming removed 2 bases at V and 5 bases at J, with 9 bases between. There are 13 residues in the CDR3. CDR3 amino acids: CASSEQGRTEAFF. The DNA for the CDR3 is TGTGCCAGCAGTGAACAGGGTCGGACTGAAGCTTTCTTT.

The V and J genes are TRBV7-2 and TRBJ2-5; 9 nucleotides align to TRBD2. Germline CDR1 is SGHTA and CDR2 is FQGNSA. This CDR3 contains 15 residues. The trim removed 4 bases at V and 6 bases at J, leaving 9 bases unmatched. DNA of the CDR3: TGTGCCAGCAGCTACGGAGCGGGAGGTGGAAAGACCCAGTACTTC. Amino acids: CASSYGAGGGKTQYF.

This rearrangement joins TRBV28 to TRBJ2-2; TRBD2 agrees at 11 bases. Trimming at V came to 8 bases and at J to 4 bases, leaving 9 bases not matched to a gene. The CDR3 consists of 16 residues. Per germline, CDR1 MDHEN and CDR2 SYDVKM. DNA of the CDR3: TGTGCCAGCTTTCTGAGACTAGCGGGAACCACCGGGGAGCTGTTTTTT. This encodes CASFLRLAGTTGELFF.

This chain links TRBV14 with TRBJ2-7; tentatively, D is TRBD2 (5 bases). Germline CDR1 SGHDN, CDR2 FVKESK. The ends were cut back, 1 base at V and 6 bases at J, with 16 bases in the middle. CDR3 length: 15 residues. The CDR3 sequence is CASSQVRTGMSEQYF. Here the CDR3 DNA reads TGTGCCAGCAGCCAAGTCAGGACGGGAATGAGCGAGCAGTACTTC.

The chain has TRBV5-4 and TRBJ2-3; tentatively, D is TRBD2 (5 bases). This CDR3 contains 16 residues. Germline lookup yields CDR1 SGHNT and CDR2 YYREEE (reference sequence). Between the trimmed V and J ends, which lost 1 base and 0 bases, there was a span of 12 bases. CDR3 sequence reads: CASSLSVAISTDTQYF. CDR3 coding DNA: TGTGCCAGCAGCTTGAGTGTAGCGATAAGCACAGATACGCAGTATTTT.

The table lists this clone with a few counts. CDR3 protein: CASSLKPVEGHEQYF. The CDR3 DNA is TGTGCCAGCAGCTTGAAGCCAGTCGAGGGCCACGAGCAGTACTTC. This sequence joins TRBV5-5 and TRBJ2-7, with a weak D call TRBD2 (5 bases). Trimming took off 1 base at V and 5 bases at J, with 16 bases between the two ends. The germline CDR1 and CDR2 sequences are SGHKS and YYEKEE (reference sequence). The CDR3 is 15 residues long.